The 26 T cell receptor beta chains presented below share a single source sample, sequenced in a study of technical replicates of blood from a handful of donors. Sequencing used immunoSEQ multiplex PCR; TCRdb keeps in-frame clones, though not all of them. Seen here are around 86,000 clones, roughly 96% observed once, and the top ten hold more than 0.15%. The specimen sequenced was T cells isolated from PBMCs. These receptors were collected from a human donor in good health.

The chain is built from TRBV10-1 and TRBJ2-7; 8 positions agree with TRBD2. Germline CDR1 WNHNN, CDR2 SYGVQD (reference sequence). This CDR3 spans 15 amino acids. V dropped 1 base and J dropped 5; count of bases not matched to a gene: 7. The CDR3 reads CASSELVAGSHEQYF. For the CDR3, the DNA is TGCGCCAGCAGTGAGTTAGTAGCGGGATCCCACGAGCAGTACTTC.

The chain links TRBV5-1 to TRBJ1-1; no clear D gene. V shed 0 bases and J shed 6 bases, with 21 bases lying between them. The germline V gene encodes CDR1 SGHRS and CDR2 YFSETQ. The length of the CDR3 is 17 residues. Here the CDR3 DNA reads TGCGCCAGCAGCTTGGCCTACGGTCTAGTATCCGGGGCTGAAGCTTTCTTT. It yields the protein CASSLAYGLVSGAEAFF.

CDR3 in DNA: TGTGCCAGCAGCTTCGGACAGGGAAACTATGGCTACACCTTC. It encodes CASSFGQGNYGYTF. The gene calls are TRBV7-8 and TRBJ1-2; 8 bases map to TRBD1. In germline, CDR1 is SGHVS, CDR2 FQNEAQ. The CDR3 covers 14 residues. V gave up 3 bases and J gave up 2 bases; unmatched junction bases: 2.

The chain couples TRBV4-1 to TRBJ1-2; no reliable D call. The CDR3 consists of 15 residues. The V and J ends lost 0 bases and 1 base respectively, with 9 bases between them. Looked up from germline, CDR1 is MGHRA and CDR2 is YSYEKL. CDR3 region: CASSQEVAFNYGYTF. The CDR3 DNA is TGCGCCAGCAGCCAAGAGGTAGCCTTTAACTATGGCTACACCTTC.

The chain uses TRBV5-1 and TRBJ2-6, with TRBD1 as a possible D gene (5 bases). V lost 4 bases and J 6 bases, leaving 11 bases between the germline ends. The CDR3 consists of 14 residues. Germline CDR1 reads SGHRS; CDR2 reads YFSETQ. CDR3 bases: TGCGCCAGCAGCCGACTGACAGAGGCCAACGTCCTGACTTTC. As protein: CASSRLTEANVLTF.

Written as DNA, the CDR3 is TGTGCCAGCAGCTCATTTGAACAGGCGGTCGGGAACACCGGGGAGCTGTTTTTT. This codes for CASSSFEQAVGNTGELFF. The chain links TRBV13 to TRBJ2-2, with TRBD1 as a possible D gene (5 bases). The CDR3 totals 18 residues. Germline V CDR1 and CDR2: PRHDT, FYEKMQ (reference sequence). V lost 4 bases to trimming and J lost 1 base, with 19 bases between them.

The genes are TRBV10-2 and TRBJ1-2; 9 bases line up with TRBD1. With 6 bases clipped from V and 2 bases from J, the junction kept 7 bases outside the gene matches. Germline V gene lookup returns CDR1 WSHSY and CDR2 SAAADI. This CDR3 has 15 residues. DNA for the CDR3: TGCGCCAGCAGAGATACAGGGGGCTCCAACTATGGCTACACCTTC. Translation gives CASRDTGGSNYGYTF.

The V gene is TRBV7-2, the J gene TRBJ2-1; D perhaps matches TRBD2 (5 bases). The V end was cut by 3 bases, the J end by 0 bases, with 9 bases between. CDR1 is SGHTA and CDR2 is FQGNSA in the germline V gene. The CDR3 is made up of 15 amino acids. The CDR3 spells CASSLVRGSYNEQFF. The CDR3, as DNA: TGTGCCAGCAGCTTGGTACGGGGCTCCTACAATGAGCAGTTCTTC.

The chain recombines TRBV7-9 with TRBJ2-1; 9 bases are shared with TRBD1. After removal of 6 bases from V and 12 bases from J, the junction contained 12 bases not matched to a gene. Germline V gives CDR1 SEHNR, CDR2 FQNEAQ (reference sequence). The CDR3 length is 14 residues. CDR3 region: CASSFRDRVLSQFF. The DNA for the CDR3 is TGTGCCAGCAGTTTCCGGGACAGGGTCTTGTCGCAGTTCTTC.

This chain links TRBV4-1 with TRBJ1-1; D may be TRBD1 (6 bases). The ends were cut back, 8 bases at V and 6 bases at J, with 19 bases in the middle. The CDR3 runs 14 residues. CDR1 is MGHRA, CDR2 YSYEKL, per germline. The CDR3 region has the DNA TGCGCCAGCCGCCCGCTAAACAGGGCCTCTGAAGCTTTCTTT. Translation gives CASRPLNRASEAFF.

J is TRBJ2-2 and V is TRBV29-1, with 7 bases that match TRBD1. J gave up 1 base and V 4 bases, and 12 bases lay outside the gene matches. The CDR3 spans 17 residues. Germline V gene sequence: CDR1 SQVTM, CDR2 ANQGSEA. This CDR3 reads CSVGTGVDEVNTGELFF. The CDR3 DNA reads TGCAGCGTTGGAACAGGGGTGGACGAAGTGAACACCGGGGAGCTGTTTTTT.

V is TRBV7-9 and J is TRBJ1-2, with 12 positions matching TRBD1. The J segment lost 3 bases and the V segment lost 4 bases, leaving 0 bases of the junction unmatched. CDR1 and CDR2 (germline): SEHNR, FQNEAQ (reference sequence). The CDR3 is 14 residues long. The CDR3, as DNA: TGTGCCAGCAGCTGGGACAGGGGGCACTATGGCTACACCTTC. Residues: CASSWDRGHYGYTF.

This chain connects TRBV6-4 to TRBJ2-7; TRBD1 might be the D (5 bases). This CDR3 has 14 residues. The germline gives CDR1 MRHNA, CDR2 SNTAGT. V lost 3 bases to trimming and J lost 3 bases, with 12 bases between them. CDR3 amino acids: CASSEGRVGYEQYF. CDR3 nucleotides: TGTGCCAGCAGTGAAGGCAGGGTTGGCTACGAGCAGTACTTC.

The J gene is TRBJ2-5, the V gene TRBV25-1, with a weak D call TRBD2 (6 bases). V was shortened by 2 bases and J by 4 bases, with 14 bases between the two germline ends. CDR1 is MGHDK, CDR2 SYGVNS, per germline. The CDR3 contains 15 residues. CDR3 region: CASSELPGRGETQYF. The CDR3 DNA sequence: TGTGCCAGCAGTGAACTTCCAGGGCGGGGAGAGACCCAGTACTTC.

The chain carries TRBV5-1 and TRBJ1-1; 10 nucleotides line up with TRBD1. CDR1 is SGHRS, CDR2 YFSETQ, per germline. Trimming at V came to 4 bases and at J to 4 bases, leaving 10 bases not matched to a gene. CDR3 length equals 16 residues. The CDR3 DNA reads as TGCGCCAGCAGCGTTTTAGGACAGGGGGTGGGCACTGAAGCTTTCTTT. Translated, it gives CASSVLGQGVGTEAFF. The variable domain in full, with the rest retrieved from reference TRBV5-1 and TRBJ1-1, is KAGVTQTPRYLIKTRGQQVTLSCSPISGHRSVSWYQQTPGQGLQFLFEYFSETQRNKGNFPGRFSGRQFSNSRSEMNVSTLELGDSALYLCASSVLGQGVGTEAFFGQGTRLTVV.

The chain recombines TRBV6-5 with TRBJ2-5; maybe TRBD2 (6 bases). Germline CDR1 is MNHEY and CDR2 is SVGAGI. The CDR3 covers 13 residues. V was cut by 4 bases and J by 10 bases, with 16 bases left in between. This CDR3 reads CASSSTGTRNQYF. CDR3 in DNA: TGTGCCAGCAGTTCAACCGGGACTCGAAACCAGTACTTC.

The rearrangement links TRBV5-1 to TRBJ1-1, with 11 bases matching TRBD1. This CDR3 region has 16 residues. Germline V gene data show CDR1 as SGHRS and CDR2 as YFSETQ. Trimming at V came to 4 bases and at J to 0 bases, leaving 5 bases not matched to a gene. The CDR3 bases are TGCGCCAGCAGCAGGACAGGGGGCGAGATGAACACTGAAGCTTTCTTT. Its protein is CASSRTGGEMNTEAFF.

The gene calls are TRBV6-5 and TRBJ2-5; 10 bases line up with TRBD1. The germline CDR1 and CDR2 sequences are MNHEY and SVGAGI. The CDR3 is 16 amino acids. With 2 bases clipped from V and 3 bases from J, the junction kept 6 bases outside the gene matches. CDR3 nucleotide sequence: TGTGCCAGCAGTTACCGAGCCGGGACAGGGGAAGAGACCCAGTACTTC. Translating it yields CASSYRAGTGEETQYF.

This chain connects TRBV14 to TRBJ2-5; TRBD1 agrees at 9 bases. This CDR3 is 16 amino acids long. Losses at the gene ends were 2 bases for V and 0 bases for J; bases not matched to a gene: 4. The germline V gene encodes CDR1 SGHDN and CDR2 FVKESK. The CDR3 nucleotides read TGTGCCAGCAGCCAAAAGGGACAGGGATACCAAGAGACCCAGTACTTC. Amino acid sequence: CASSQKGQGYQETQYF.

J is TRBJ2-7 and V is TRBV11-2, with 10 bases fitting TRBD2. The CDR3 is 15 amino acids. Germline loops: CDR1 SGHAT, CDR2 FQNNGV. J lost 4 bases, V lost 2 bases, and 5 bases had no gene match. CDR3 in amino acids: CASSLLAGEFYEQYF. The CDR3 DNA reads as TGTGCCAGCAGCTTACTAGCGGGAGAATTTTACGAGCAGTACTTC.

DNA of the CDR3: TGTGCCAGCTCACCACCCGGGGGGGCCCTTGGCGAGCAGTACTTC. It specifies CASSPPGGALGEQYF. V usage is TRBV18 and J usage is TRBJ2-7; 8 bases line up with TRBD2. CDR1 is KGHSH and CDR2 is LQKENI in the germline V gene. Trimming removed 0 bases from V and 6 bases from J; junction bases left unmatched: 7. The CDR3 contains 15 residues.

This chain connects TRBV27 to TRBJ2-2; 7 bases align to TRBD1. Germline V gives CDR1 MNHEY, CDR2 SMNVEV (reference sequence). The V and J ends lost 6 bases and 0 bases, in that order; junction bases with no gene match: 4. This CDR3 has 15 amino acids. The CDR3 DNA follows: TGTGCCAGCAGATACGGACAGGCGAACACCGGGGAGCTGTTTTTT. It translates to CASRYGQANTGELFF.

The chain combines TRBV9 with TRBJ1-2; 7 positions match TRBD1. V was pared by 0 bases and J by 4 bases, with 9 bases of the junction left unmatched. Per germline, CDR1 SGDLS and CDR2 YYNGEE. CDR3 length equals 16 residues. CDR3 region: CASSVDNRGIPYGYTF. As DNA, the CDR3 is TGTGCCAGCAGCGTAGATAACAGGGGAATCCCCTATGGCTACACCTTC. The full variable domain, completed using reference TRBV9 and TRBJ1-2, is DSGVTQTPKHLITATGQRVTLRCSPRSGDLSVYWYQQSLDQGLQFLIQYYNGEERAKGNILERFSAQQFPDLHSELNLSSLELGDSALYFCASSVDNRGIPYGYTFGSGTRLTVV.

V gene TRBV6-4 combines with J gene TRBJ1-2, with no clear D. Trimming cost V 4 bases and J 0 bases, with 6 bases left between them. There are 13 residues in the CDR3. Germline V gene data show CDR1 as MRHNA and CDR2 as SNTAGT. CDR3 protein: CASSAAANYGYTF. CDR3 DNA: TGTGCCAGCAGTGCTGCGGCTAACTATGGCTACACCTTC.

The rearrangement uses TRBV5-1 and TRBJ2-5, with 8 bases matching TRBD1. Germline CDR1 and CDR2: SGHRS and YFSETQ. J lost 5 bases, V lost 5 bases, and 14 bases had no gene match. The CDR3 sequence is 16 residues long. CDR3 sequence reads: CASRLGGGQGGETQYF. For the CDR3, the DNA is TGCGCCAGCAGACTGGGGGGCGGACAGGGTGGCGAGACCCAGTACTTC.

This chain joins TRBV11-2 and TRBJ2-5; 9 bases line up with TRBD2. With 1 base clipped from V and 14 bases from J, the junction kept 2 bases outside the gene matches. Germline V CDR1 and CDR2: SGHAT, FQNNGV. This CDR3 has 11 amino acids. CDR3 nucleotide sequence: TGTGCCAGCAGCTTAGGACTAGCGGTCTACTTC. Protein sequence: CASSLGLAVYF.